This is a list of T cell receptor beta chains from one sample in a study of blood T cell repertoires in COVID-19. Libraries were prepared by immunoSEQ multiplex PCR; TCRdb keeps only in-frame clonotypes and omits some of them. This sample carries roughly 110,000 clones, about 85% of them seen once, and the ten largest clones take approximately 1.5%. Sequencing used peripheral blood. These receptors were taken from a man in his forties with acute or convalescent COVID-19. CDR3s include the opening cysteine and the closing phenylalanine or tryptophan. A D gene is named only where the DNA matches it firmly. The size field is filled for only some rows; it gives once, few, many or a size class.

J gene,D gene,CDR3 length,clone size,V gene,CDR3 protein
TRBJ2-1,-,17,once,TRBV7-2,CASSLDSRTTIYNEQFF
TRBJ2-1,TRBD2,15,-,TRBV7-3,CASSRRLAGVDEQFF
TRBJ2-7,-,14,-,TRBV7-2,CASSRGHGPYEQYF
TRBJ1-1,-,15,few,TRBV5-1,CASSVQGKMNTEAFF
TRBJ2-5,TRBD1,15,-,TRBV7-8,CASSLAWTGKETQYF
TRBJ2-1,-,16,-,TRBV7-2,CASRRDRGTFGNEQFF
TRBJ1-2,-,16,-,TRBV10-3,CAISEGVHSLNYGYTF
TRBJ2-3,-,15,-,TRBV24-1,CATAGKGVSTDTQYF
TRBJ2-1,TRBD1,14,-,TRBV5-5,CASSLDRGYNEQFF
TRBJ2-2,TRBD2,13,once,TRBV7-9,CASSPTSGGELFF
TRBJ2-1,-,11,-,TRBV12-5,CASGLGRGQFF
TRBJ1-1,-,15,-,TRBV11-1,CASSSGLVGTIEAFF
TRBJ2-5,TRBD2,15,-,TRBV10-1,CASILTSGRAETQYF